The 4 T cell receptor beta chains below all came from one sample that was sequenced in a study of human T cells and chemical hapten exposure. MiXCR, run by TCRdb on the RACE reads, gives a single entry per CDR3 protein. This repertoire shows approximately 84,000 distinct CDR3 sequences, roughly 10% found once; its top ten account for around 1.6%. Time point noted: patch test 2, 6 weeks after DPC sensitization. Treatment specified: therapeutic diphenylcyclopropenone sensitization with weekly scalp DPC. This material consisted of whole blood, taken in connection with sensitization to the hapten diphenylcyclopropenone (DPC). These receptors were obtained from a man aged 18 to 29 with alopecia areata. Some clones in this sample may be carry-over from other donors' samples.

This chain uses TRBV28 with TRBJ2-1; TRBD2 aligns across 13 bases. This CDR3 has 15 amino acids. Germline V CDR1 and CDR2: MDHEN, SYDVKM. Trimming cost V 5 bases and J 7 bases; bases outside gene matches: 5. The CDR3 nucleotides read TGTGCCAGCAGTAGGACTAGCGGGGGCTTAAATGAGCAGTTCTTC. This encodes CASSRTSGGLNEQFF.

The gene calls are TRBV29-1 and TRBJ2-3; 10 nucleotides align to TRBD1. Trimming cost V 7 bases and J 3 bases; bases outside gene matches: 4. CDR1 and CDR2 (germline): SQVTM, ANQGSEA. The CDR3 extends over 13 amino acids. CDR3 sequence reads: CSAGQGMTDTQYF. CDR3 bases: TGCAGCGCGGGACAGGGGATGACAGATACGCAGTATTTT.

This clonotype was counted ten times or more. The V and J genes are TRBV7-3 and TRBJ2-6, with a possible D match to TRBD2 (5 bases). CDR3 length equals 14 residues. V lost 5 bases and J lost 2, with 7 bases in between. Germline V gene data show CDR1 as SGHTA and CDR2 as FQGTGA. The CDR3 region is CASSRGAGANVLTF. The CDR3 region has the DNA TGTGCCAGCAGCCGGGGAGCTGGGGCCAACGTCCTGACTTTC.

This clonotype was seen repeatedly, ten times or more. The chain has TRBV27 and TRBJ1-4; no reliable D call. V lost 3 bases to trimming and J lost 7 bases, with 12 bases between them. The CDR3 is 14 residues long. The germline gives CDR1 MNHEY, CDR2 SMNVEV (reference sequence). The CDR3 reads CASSFSSKREKLFF. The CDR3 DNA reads TGTGCCAGCAGTTTTTCCTCGAAGCGTGAAAAACTGTTTTTT.